This TCR beta chain was identified during a study of molecular identifiers for immune sequencing clone quantification. Preparation of the bulk TCR libraries relied on previously described methods and listed TCR primers. TCRdb called the PCR reads again in MiXCR, with one record for every CDR3 protein. The repertoire holds over 550,000 distinct CDR3 sequences, with 25% as singletons. Overall study findings and caveats: Clones above 20 RNA copies held over 97% of effector molecules, under 1% in naive cells.

The CDR3 is 13 residues long. Germline lookup yields CDR1 MNHEY and CDR2 SMNVEV (reference sequence). V was clipped by 3 bases and J by 4 bases, with 7 bases between them. The table lists this clonotype with many counts. Its antigen remains unknown. Sequencing input: naive CD8+ T cells from blood, with Jurkat cell RNA spiked in. Subset defined: FACS-sorted CD8+CD4-CCR7+CD45RA+ naive T cells. V gene TRBV27 combines with J gene TRBJ2-1; D is tentatively TRBD1 or TRBD2 (5 bases each). The receptor was derived from a human donor in good health. Some libraries in this study had Jurkat cell RNA spiked in. CDR3 coding DNA: TGTGCCAGCAGTTTCGGGGCTTACAATGAGCAGTTCTTC. Translating gives CASSFGAYNEQFF.